These 13 T cell receptor beta chains originate from one sample sequenced in a study of shared T cell receptors in the human thymus. Only in-frame clones appear in the TCRdb table, and some are missing; sequencing was by immunoSEQ multiplex PCR. The sample has hundreds of thousands of clones; approximately 95% are singletons. The source material was thymocytes. These receptor sequences come from a human donor.

V is TRBV11-3 and J is TRBJ2-1; 14 positions agree with TRBD2. Per germline, CDR1 SGHNT and CDR2 YENEEA. The V segment lost 5 bases and the J segment 6 bases; nucleotides outside the gene matches: 9. The CDR3 contains 17 residues. DNA of the CDR3: TGTGCCAGCAGCGCCGGGACTAGCGGGAGCCAACCCAATGAGCAGTTCTTC. This codes for CASSAGTSGSQPNEQFF.

The rearrangement joins TRBV6-1 to TRBJ2-7; the D call may be TRBD1 or TRBD2 (5 bases each). Trimming left V 4 bases short and J 2 bases short, with 12 bases between. CDR1 is MNHNS and CDR2 is SASEGT in the germline V gene. The CDR3 has 14 amino acids. The CDR3 nucleotides read TGTGCCAGCAGTGGGTGGGACCGCGCCTACGAGCAGTACTTC. It translates to CASSGWDRAYEQYF.

V usage is TRBV4-1 and J usage is TRBJ1-1; D not resolved. The germline V gene encodes CDR1 MGHRA and CDR2 YSYEKL. This CDR3 has 14 residues. Trimming took 1 base from V and 0 from J, leaving 6 bases between them. This CDR3 reads CASSQVKVNTEAFF. The CDR3 bases are TGCGCCAGCAGCCAAGTTAAAGTGAACACTGAAGCTTTCTTT.

The chain uses TRBV6-4 and TRBJ1-5; TRBD1 matches at 8 bases. Germline-derived CDR1 and CDR2 are MRHNA and SNTAGT. Losses at the gene ends were 6 bases for V and 3 bases for J; bases not matched to a gene: 4. The CDR3 runs to 14 residues. The CDR3, as DNA: TGTGCCAGCAGGGAACAGGGGGACAATCAGCCCCAGCATTTT. Translated: CASREQGDNQPQHF.

The chain combines TRBV23-1 with TRBJ2-3; D unresolved. TRBV23-1 is filed as an ORF, its function uncertain. The CDR3 is made up of 19 amino acids. V lost 5 bases to trimming and J lost 0 bases, with 24 bases between them. The CDR3 loop is CASSFPPTTRRSSTDTQYF. The CDR3 DNA is TGCGCCAGCAGTTTTCCGCCTACCACCCGGCGTTCTAGCACAGATACGCAGTATTTT.

The V gene is TRBV7-2, the J gene TRBJ1-1; D is uncertain. Trimming removed 2 bases at V and 2 bases at J, with 15 bases between. The CDR3 is 16 amino acids. Germline V gene data show CDR1 as SGHTA and CDR2 as FQGNSA. CDR3 amino acids: CASSLFTLGQNTEAFF. In nucleotides, the CDR3 is TGTGCCAGCAGCTTATTTACGTTGGGTCAAAACACTGAAGCTTTCTTT.

The chain couples TRBV27 to TRBJ2-1; 7 bases line up with TRBD1. Germline CDR1 MNHEY, CDR2 SMNVEV (reference sequence). This CDR3 has 18 amino acids. Trimming at V came to 4 bases and at J to 2 bases, leaving 14 bases not matched to a gene. DNA for the CDR3: TGTGCCAGCAGTTCGTCGTTGTCCAGACAGGGCCCCTACAATGAGCAGTTCTTC. It codes for CASSSSLSRQGPYNEQFF.

The chain couples TRBV28 to TRBJ2-7; 9 positions match TRBD1. CDR1 MDHEN and CDR2 SYDVKM come from the germline V gene. This CDR3 is 18 amino acids long. V trimming: 0 bases; J trimming: 1 base; junction bases outside the gene matches: 10. CDR3 sequence (DNA): TGTGCCAGCAGTTTATGGTGGAAGGGACAGGGACCTTCCTACGAGCAGTACTTC. Protein product: CASSLWWKGQGPSYEQYF. The full variable domain, with the rest looked up from reference TRBV28 and TRBJ2-7, is DVKVTQSSRYLVKRTGEKVFLECVQDMDHENMFWYRQDPGLGLRLIYFSYDVKMKEKGDIPEGYSVSREKKERFSLILESASTNQTSMYLCASSLWWKGQGPSYEQYFGPGTRLTVT.

This clone was detected a few times. V gene TRBV10-2 combines with J gene TRBJ2-4, with TRBD1 identical over 7 bases. Looked up from germline, CDR1 is WSHSY and CDR2 is SAAADI. J gave up 3 bases and V 9 bases, and 23 bases lay outside the gene matches. The CDR3 runs to 19 residues. For the CDR3, the DNA is TGCGCCAGGCGGAGTCCCTGCGCTACAGGGGTGTCGGGCAAAAACATTCAGTACTTC. Residues: CARRSPCATGVSGKNIQYF.

The gene calls are TRBV27 and TRBJ2-7, with TRBD2 identical over 7 bases. The CDR3 runs to 17 residues. Per the germline V gene, CDR1 is MNHEY and CDR2 is SMNVEV (reference sequence). V trimming: 3 bases; J trimming: 5 bases; junction bases outside the gene matches: 16. This CDR3 reads CASSFRLRAGPVNEQYF. CDR3 in DNA: TGTGCCAGCAGTTTTCGTCTCCGAGCGGGACCGGTTAACGAGCAGTACTTC.

This chain connects TRBV5-1 to TRBJ2-1; 9 bases map to TRBD2. Germline V gene sequence: CDR1 SGHRS, CDR2 YFSETQ. There are 17 residues in the CDR3. The V gene end was trimmed by 3 bases and the J gene end by 5 bases; junction bases not matched to a gene: 12. This CDR3 reads CASSYGWGGRGDNEQFF. The DNA of the CDR3 is TGCGCCAGCAGCTACGGTTGGGGCGGGAGGGGCGACAATGAGCAGTTCTTC.

The rearrangement links TRBV7-8 to TRBJ2-7, with 12 bases lining up with TRBD2. Germline V gene sequence: CDR1 SGHVS, CDR2 FQNEAQ. The ends lost 0 bases at V and 0 bases at J; junction bases unmatched: 3. This CDR3 is built from 17 residues. The CDR3 region is CASSLAGTSGFSYEQYF. The CDR3 DNA is TGTGCCAGCAGCTTAGCCGGGACTAGCGGGTTCTCCTACGAGCAGTACTTC.

The chain is built from TRBV7-6 and TRBJ2-5, with D unclear. The CDR3 has 12 residues. Per germline, CDR1 SGHVS and CDR2 FNYEAQ. V lost 1 base, J lost 5 bases, and 5 bases lay in between. CDR3 DNA sequence: TGTGCCAGCAGCTTAGTCCTCGAGACCCAGTACTTC. Its protein product is CASSLVLETQYF.